This T cell receptor beta chain was observed in a study of early T cells in non-severe SARS-CoV-2 infection. Study overall: Sequenced bulk RNA came from whole blood that was unsorted, and chains were unpaired. General study findings and limits: CD4 and private specificities were missed by VDJdb matching, which favored anti-spike CD8 responses.

The TCR library protocol was used to attach unique molecular identifiers. These identifiers were attached to individual cDNA molecules. TCRdb redid the calling of the 5' RACE reads with MiXCR, one entry per CDR3 protein. The sample has roughly 63,000 distinct CDR3 sequences; approximately 13% are singletons. The CDR3 length is 12 residues. V was trimmed by 3 bases and J by 12 bases, leaving 12 bases between them. Germline CDR1 and CDR2: SGHTA and FQGTGA. This clonotype showed up just a few times. Antigen specificity is unknown. The chain recombines TRBV7-3 with TRBJ2-1; D may be TRBD2 (5 bases). The material sequenced was whole blood. The receptor's source is an adult who was a healthcare worker with PCR-confirmed SARS-CoV-2 infection or an uninfected control (not recorded which). The CDR3 DNA reads TGTGCCAGCAGCTTCTCTGGGAGCGGGCAGTTCTTC. It encodes CASSFSGSGQFF.